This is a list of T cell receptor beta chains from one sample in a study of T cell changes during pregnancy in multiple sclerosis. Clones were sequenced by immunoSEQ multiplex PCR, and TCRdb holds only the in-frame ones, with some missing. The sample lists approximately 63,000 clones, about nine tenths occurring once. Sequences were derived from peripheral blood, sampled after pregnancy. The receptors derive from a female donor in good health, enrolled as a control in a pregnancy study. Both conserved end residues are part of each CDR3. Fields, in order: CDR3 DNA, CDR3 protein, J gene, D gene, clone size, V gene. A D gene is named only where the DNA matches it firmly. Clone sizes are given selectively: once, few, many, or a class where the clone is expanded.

DNA: TGCGCCAGCAGCCCTTCCCCGACAGGGCGGAATGAAAAACTGTTTTTT
CDR3: CASSPSPTGRNEKLFF
J: TRBJ1-4
D: TRBD1
size: NA
V: TRBV5-1

DNA: TGTGCCAGCAGCAAGCGGGGGGGCAAAGGGGAAGATACGCAGTATTTT
CDR3: CASSKRGGKGEDTQYF
J: TRBJ2-3
D: TRBD2
size: NA
V: TRBV7-2

DNA: TGTGCCAGTAGTATAGCAGGGGCGCTCACAGATACGCAGTATTTT
CDR3: CASSIAGALTDTQYF
J: TRBJ2-3
D: NA
size: NA
V: TRBV19

DNA: TGCGCCAGCAATTGGGACAGGGATGGGGGCGAGCAGTACTTC
CDR3: CASNWDRDGGEQYF
J: TRBJ2-7
D: TRBD1
size: once
V: TRBV5-1

DNA: TGTGCCAGCAGCCGGACAGGGGACACCACAGATACGCAGTATTTT
CDR3: CASSRTGDTTDTQYF
J: TRBJ2-3
D: TRBD1
size: NA
V: TRBV27

DNA: TGTGCCAGCAGCCAATCGGGACAGGGGATAGAGACCCAGTACTTC
CDR3: CASSQSGQGIETQYF
J: TRBJ2-5
D: TRBD1
size: NA
V: TRBV4-2

DNA: TGTGCCAGCAGAAATCGACAGGGTGCCTACGGGGAGCTGTTTTTT
CDR3: CASRNRQGAYGELFF
J: TRBJ2-2
D: TRBD1
size: NA
V: TRBV6-5

DNA: TGTGCCAGCAGCTACCAGGGGTACACCGGGGAGCTGTTTTTT
CDR3: CASSYQGYTGELFF
J: TRBJ2-2
D: NA
size: NA
V: TRBV6-5

DNA: TGTGCCAGCAGCTCCCGATTGACAGATAATCAGCCCCAGCATTTT
CDR3: CASSSRLTDNQPQHF
J: TRBJ1-5
D: NA
size: NA
V: TRBV13

DNA: TGCAGCGTTCGTGTCACGGGGGAGCAGTACTTC
CDR3: CSVRVTGEQYF
J: TRBJ2-7
D: NA
size: NA
V: TRBV29-1

DNA: TGTGCCAGCAGTGCAACAGATACGCAGTATTTT
CDR3: CASSATDTQYF
J: TRBJ2-3
D: NA
size: NA
V: TRBV2

DNA: TGTGCCAGCAGCCCAGACTGGTGGGAGACCCAGTACTTC
CDR3: CASSPDWWETQYF
J: TRBJ2-5
D: NA
size: NA
V: TRBV11-1

DNA: TGTGCCAGCAGTGGGAACAGGGGGAATGAAAAACTGTTTTTT
CDR3: CASSGNRGNEKLFF
J: TRBJ1-4
D: TRBD1
size: NA
V: TRBV6-1

DNA: TGTGCCACCCCACAGGACAGAGAACGCTACGAGCAGTACTTC
CDR3: CATPQDRERYEQYF
J: TRBJ2-7
D: NA
size: once
V: TRBV27

DNA: TGTGCCAGCAGCTTAAACAGGGAGGGCGAGCAGTACTTC
CDR3: CASSLNREGEQYF
J: TRBJ2-7
D: NA
size: NA
V: TRBV7-2

DNA: TGCGCCAGCAGCTCGAACAGGGGAAACACAGATACGCAGTATTTT
CDR3: CASSSNRGNTDTQYF
J: TRBJ2-3
D: TRBD1
size: NA
V: TRBV5-1

DNA: TGTGCCTGGAGCCGACTGGGAGGGTTAACAGATACGCAGTATTTT
CDR3: CAWSRLGGLTDTQYF
J: TRBJ2-3
D: TRBD2
size: NA
V: TRBV30

DNA: TGTGCCAGCAGCCGACCTGGACTTAACTATGGCTACACCTTC
CDR3: CASSRPGLNYGYTF
J: TRBJ1-2
D: NA
size: NA
V: TRBV5-6

DNA: TGTGCCAGCAGCTTAGATCGGGGGACGGGTGAAGCTTTCTTT
CDR3: CASSLDRGTGEAFF
J: TRBJ1-1
D: NA
size: once
V: TRBV11-2

DNA: TGTGCCAGCATAGTTCAGGGTGTAGGCGAGCAGTACTTC
CDR3: CASIVQGVGEQYF
J: TRBJ2-7
D: NA
size: NA
V: TRBV6-1

DNA: TGTGCCAGTAGGAGGCAGGGGAACATAAACGGCTACACCTTC
CDR3: CASRRQGNINGYTF
J: TRBJ1-2
D: NA
size: NA
V: TRBV19

DNA: TGCGCCAGCAGCTCGGCGACAGGGAACTATGGCTACACCTTC
CDR3: CASSSATGNYGYTF
J: TRBJ1-2
D: TRBD1
size: NA
V: TRBV5-1

DNA: TGTGCCAGCAGCTTGGGACAGCACTCTGGGGCCAACGTCCTGACTTTC
CDR3: CASSLGQHSGANVLTF
J: TRBJ2-6
D: TRBD1
size: once
V: TRBV7-2

DNA: TGTGCCAGCAGAGATACGGGGGGCTATACTGAAGCTTTCTTT
CDR3: CASRDTGGYTEAFF
J: TRBJ1-1
D: NA
size: NA
V: TRBV25-1